The 9 T cell receptor beta chains listed next were all sequenced from one sample in a study of T cells in Graves' hyperthyroidism and ophthalmopathy. Researchers took RNA transcripts and amplified the TCR beta CDR3 regions from them. Using the HTBI primer set, a first-round RT-PCR was run on the TCR CDR3. TCRdb redid the calling of the multiplex PCR reads with MiXCR, one entry per CDR3 protein. The table records about 660,000 distinct CDR3 sequences, just under 45% of them present only once. Sequencing was performed on peripheral blood or thyroid tissue (not recorded which). The receptors were sampled from an adult man with Graves' disease, either hyperthyroidism or ophthalmopathy (not recorded which).

This clonotype was recorded a few times. J is TRBJ1-5 and V is TRBV19; D not certain. Trimming cost V 4 bases and J 1 base, with 11 bases left between them. This CDR3 has 15 residues. Per the germline V gene, CDR1 is LNHDA and CDR2 is SQIVND (reference sequence). The CDR3 DNA reads as TGTGCCAGTAGTAGAGGGCGGCTCAGCAATCAGCCCCAGCATTTT. It specifies CASSRGRLSNQPQHF. Drawing the rest from reference TRBV19 and TRBJ1-5, the complete variable domain is DGGITQSPKYLFRKEGQNVTLSCEQNLNHDAMYWYRQDPGQGLRLIYYSQIVNDFQKGDIAEGYSVSREKKESFPLTVTSAQKNPTAFYLCASSRGRLSNQPQHFGDGTRLSIL.

This clonotype was counted many times. The V call is TRBV2, the J call TRBJ2-7, with 11 bases lining up with TRBD2. This CDR3 comprises 12 residues. After removal of 6 bases from V and 12 bases from J, the junction contained 7 bases not matched to a gene. Germline CDR1 SNHLY, CDR2 FYNNEI. CDR3 DNA sequence: TGTGCCAGCAGACCTACTAGCGGGAGATGGTACTTC. Translated: CASRPTSGRWYF.

The chain has TRBV6-5 and TRBJ2-5; D gene ambiguous. The CDR3 has 14 amino acids. Trimming left V 4 bases short and J 5 bases short, with 14 bases between. Germline values: CDR1 MNHEY, CDR2 SVGAGI. This CDR3 is CASSFRRHEETQYF. CDR3 coding DNA: TGTGCCAGCAGTTTCCGGAGACATGAGGAGACCCAGTACTTC.

This clonotype came up a few times. The genes are TRBV12-3 or TRBV12-4 and TRBJ2-7, with TRBD2 as a possible D gene (5 bases). The CDR3 is 15 residues long. V lost 6 bases and J 3 bases, leaving 18 bases between the germline ends. The CDR3 loop reads CASSPLPGNNYEQYF. CDR3 nucleotides: TGTGCCAGCAGCCCCCTCCCGGGAAATAACTACGAGCAGTACTTC.

This clonotype was counted many times. This rearrangement joins TRBV12-3 or TRBV12-4 to TRBJ1-5; D not resolved. V lost 6 bases and J 6 bases, leaving 15 bases between the germline ends. The CDR3 sequence is 14 residues long. CDR3 sequence: CASSPASHGQPQHF. The CDR3 DNA is TGTGCCAGCAGCCCGGCCTCCCATGGTCAGCCCCAGCATTTT.

The chain couples TRBV28 to TRBJ1-1; maybe TRBD1 (5 bases). With 3 bases removed from V and 6 bases from J, the gap between germline ends came to 14 bases. From germline, CDR1 is MDHEN and CDR2 SYDVKM. This CDR3 region has 14 residues. CDR3 nucleotides: TGTGCCAGCAGTTTTTCGACGCAGGGCGCTGAAGCTTTCTTT. Protein product: CASSFSTQGAEAFF.

The chain employs TRBV5-1 and TRBJ1-5; TRBD1 aligns across 8 bases. CDR1 is SGHRS and CDR2 is YFSETQ in the germline V gene. The CDR3 has 15 residues. The ends lost 3 bases at V and 3 bases at J; junction bases unmatched: 5. The CDR3 bases are TGCGCCAGCAGCTCCGGGACAGGAAACAATCAGCCCCAGCATTTT. Translating gives CASSSGTGNNQPQHF.

The chain uses TRBV2 and TRBJ2-7; D is uncertain. V lost 6 bases to trimming and J lost 2 bases, with 17 bases between them. The length of the CDR3 is 15 residues. Looked up from germline, CDR1 is SNHLY and CDR2 is FYNNEI. CDR3 residues: CASSLDPLGAYEQYF. The CDR3 region has the DNA TGTGCCAGCAGCTTGGACCCCCTAGGCGCCTACGAGCAGTACTTC.

This clonotype was counted many times. The genes are TRBV11-2 and TRBJ1-5, with TRBD1 matching 8 bases. Germline V lookup: CDR1 SGHAT, CDR2 FQNNGV. The CDR3 loop spans 13 amino acids. Trimming at V came to 5 bases and at J to 7 bases, leaving 4 bases not matched to a gene. For the CDR3, the DNA is TGTGCCAGCAGCCTTAGACAGGGGCAGCCCCAGCATTTT. Its translation is CASSLRQGQPQHF.